The 25 T cell receptor beta chains in this list originate from one sample, sequenced in a study of T cells in Graves' hyperthyroidism and ophthalmopathy. Amplification of TCR beta CDR3 regions was performed using RNA transcripts as template. Initially, a first-round RT-PCR of the TCR CDR3 employed the HTBI primer set. One entry per CDR3 protein, called by TCRdb with MiXCR from the multiplex PCR reads. In the table there are about 360,000 distinct CDR3 sequences, about 13% of which are singletons. The material sequenced was blood. These receptors were obtained from a woman between 18 and 30 years old with Graves' hyperthyroidism.

On this clonotype itself: A read error may account for a junction end that differs from germline. The chain carries TRBV20-1 and TRBJ2-2; 9 bases fit TRBD1. Germline assignment: CDR1 DFQATT and CDR2 SNEGSKA (reference sequence). This CDR3 spans 16 amino acids. The CDR3 sequence: CSARGGTGTNTGELFF. CDR3 nucleotide sequence: TGCAGTGCCAGAGGGGGGACAGGGACCAACACCGGGGAGCTGTTTTTT.

The V and J genes are TRBV2 and TRBJ2-7, with TRBD2 identical over 8 bases. Germline trimming cut 7 bases from V and 6 bases from J; bases unmatched to any gene: 11. Germline V CDR1 and CDR2: SNHLY, FYNNEI. The CDR3 is 14 amino acids. The CDR3 protein is CASKISGRTPEQYF. The CDR3 DNA sequence: TGTGCCAGCAAGATAAGCGGGAGAACCCCCGAGCAGTACTTC.

Notes on this clonotype: This clone may be a read error of a much larger clone one base away. It is likely a read error, because the conserved phenylalanine at the end of the CDR3 is missing. This rearrangement joins TRBV19 to TRBJ1-5, with 10 bases aligning to TRBD1. CDR1 is LNHDA, CDR2 SQIVND, per germline (reference sequence). V was pared by 5 bases and J by 4 bases, with 2 bases of the junction left unmatched. CDR3 size: 14 residues. The CDR3 nucleotides read TGTGCCAGTAGTGGACAGGGGGTTAATCAGCCCCAGCATTCT. Its translation: CASSGQGVNQPQHS.

This clonotype was seen repeatedly, ten times or more. The chain joins TRBV2 to TRBJ2-1; a weak D match, TRBD2 (7 bases). The CDR3 sequence is 17 residues long. Germline values: CDR1 SNHLY, CDR2 FYNNEI. V lost 1 base and J lost 0, with 13 bases in between. The CDR3 DNA reads as TGTGCCAGCAGTGAAGATCCGCGGGGGCGCTCCTACAATGAGCAGTTCTTC. It yields the protein CASSEDPRGRSYNEQFF.

This sequence joins TRBV5-1 and TRBJ2-6, with 9 bases matching TRBD1. With 4 bases clipped from V and 2 bases from J, the junction kept 10 bases outside the gene matches. Germline V gene lookup returns CDR1 SGHRS and CDR2 YFSETQ. This CDR3 has 18 amino acids. This CDR3 reads CASSPGTGKVAGANVLTF. The CDR3 region has the DNA TGCGCCAGCAGCCCGGGGACAGGGAAAGTGGCTGGGGCCAACGTCCTGACTTTC.

This clonotype was counted between two and nine times. The chain couples TRBV29-1 to TRBJ2-1; D gene unclear. V was trimmed by 0 bases and J by 0 bases, leaving 12 bases between them. Germline lookup yields CDR1 SQVTM and CDR2 ANQGSEA. The CDR3 consists of 16 residues. CDR3 amino acids: CSVEDEPVHSYNEQFF. CDR3 in DNA: TGCAGCGTTGAAGATGAGCCGGTTCACTCCTACAATGAGCAGTTCTTC.

This clonotype has ten or more counts. The rearrangement links TRBV30 to TRBJ1-4; D not certain. Germline assignment: CDR1 GTSNPN and CDR2 SVGIG (reference sequence). Trimming took off 3 bases at V and 7 bases at J, with 15 bases between the two ends. The length of the CDR3 is 14 residues. The CDR3 DNA reads as TGTGCCTGGAGCCATGGGTCTGAGACTGAAAAACTGTTTTTT. Amino acids: CAWSHGSETEKLFF.

This clonotype was seen more than once but under ten times. The chain has TRBV5-1 and TRBJ1-4; unclear D gene. CDR3 length equals 14 residues. Looked up from germline, CDR1 is SGHRS and CDR2 is YFSETQ. V was shortened by 0 bases and J by 8 bases, with 11 bases between the two germline ends. CDR3 bases: TGCGCCAGCAGCTTGGAGGCAGCCTCGGAAAAACTGTTTTTT. It codes for CASSLEAASEKLFF.

In this sample, this clonotype turned up many times. This chain links TRBV28 with TRBJ2-7; possible D gene TRBD1, 5 bases. Germline V lookup: CDR1 MDHEN, CDR2 SYDVKM. This CDR3 has 14 residues. The germline V and J ends were trimmed by 7 bases and 1 base, with 14 bases remaining between them. The CDR3 is CASTDAQGSYEQYF. For the CDR3, the DNA is TGTGCCAGCACCGATGCTCAGGGATCCTACGAGCAGTACTTC.

This clonotype was seen ten or more times. The chain employs TRBV12-3 or TRBV12-4 and TRBJ1-5; D not certain. Deletions cut 3 bases from V and 5 bases from J, with 11 bases between. The CDR3 sequence is 14 residues long. Here the CDR3 DNA reads TGTGCCAGCAGTTTTTTAGTGTTTGATCAGCCCCAGCATTTT. Protein sequence: CASSFLVFDQPQHF.

This clonotype was recorded at least ten times. The J gene is TRBJ2-7, the V gene TRBV20-1, with 7 nucleotides matching TRBD1. The CDR3 sequence is 17 residues long. Trimming cost V 0 bases and J 3 bases; bases outside gene matches: 14. The V gene's germline CDR1 is DFQATT and CDR2 SNEGSKA (reference sequence). CDR3 in DNA: TGCAGTGCTAGAGATCCTTGGACAGGACGGCGGTTCTACGAGCAGTACTTC. It is translated as CSARDPWTGRRFYEQYF.

This clonotype was counted ten times or more. This chain connects TRBV20-1 to TRBJ1-5, with 9 bases aligning to TRBD1. This CDR3 is built from 14 residues. V trimming: 5 bases; J trimming: 4 bases; junction bases outside the gene matches: 6. CDR1 is DFQATT and CDR2 is SNEGSKA in the germline V gene (reference sequence). CDR3 nucleotide sequence: TGCAGTGCTGTGGACAGGGGAGGGAATCAGCCCCAGCATTTT. This sequence encodes CSAVDRGGNQPQHF.

This clonotype was detected many times. The rearrangement joins TRBV2 to TRBJ1-1; TRBD1 matches at 8 bases. Germline values: CDR1 SNHLY, CDR2 FYNNEI. Losses at the gene ends were 6 bases for V and 5 bases for J; bases not matched to a gene: 8. The CDR3 runs 14 residues. CDR3 sequence reads: CASREYRGWTEAFF. The CDR3 DNA is TGTGCCAGCAGAGAATACAGGGGGTGGACTGAAGCTTTCTTT.

As DNA, the CDR3 is TGTGCCTGGCAGGGGATGATCGCAACTAATGAAAAACTGTTTTTT. It translates to CAWQGMIATNEKLFF. This chain joins TRBV30 and TRBJ1-4; D might be TRBD1 (6 bases). The CDR3 is 15 residues long. The germline V gene has CDR1 GTSNPN and CDR2 SVGIG (reference sequence). V was cut by 5 bases and J by 0 bases, with 13 bases left in between.

Concerning this clonotype: The junction does not match germline at one end; this may be a read error. Here the CDR3 DNA reads TGTGCCAGCAGTTACTATGGGGGCGGGACAGGGGGGAACATCGGGGAGCTGTTTTTT. Translation: CASSYYGGGTGGNIGELFF. This chain connects TRBV6-2 or TRBV6-3 to TRBJ2-2, with 11 bases that match TRBD1. The CDR3 runs 19 residues. The germline V gene has CDR1 MNHEY and CDR2 SVGEGT.

V and J are TRBV18 and TRBJ1-2, with TRBD1 identical over 9 bases. The V and J ends lost 0 bases and 6 bases, in that order; junction bases with no gene match: 5. The germline V gene has CDR1 KGHSH and CDR2 LQKENI. The CDR3 length is 15 residues. CDR3: CASSPPDRGLDGYTF. DNA for the CDR3: TGTGCCAGCTCACCACCGGACAGGGGACTGGATGGCTACACCTTC.

The rearrangement uses TRBV2 and TRBJ1-2; D ambiguous. The V gene lost 2 bases and the J gene lost 0 bases, with 4 bases spanning the gap. Per germline, CDR1 SNHLY and CDR2 FYNNEI. The CDR3 has 13 amino acids. CDR3 region: CASSENPNYGYTF. The CDR3 DNA sequence: TGTGCCAGCAGTGAAAACCCTAACTATGGCTACACCTTC.

This chain uses TRBV6-1 with TRBJ2-7, with TRBD2 as a possible D gene (6 bases). The V end was cut by 1 base, the J end by 4 bases, with 14 bases between. CDR3 size: 15 residues. Germline lookup yields CDR1 MNHNS and CDR2 SASEGT. CDR3 nucleotides: TGTGCCAGCAGTGAAGGGGCGCACGGAGGGTACGAGCAGTACTTC. It encodes CASSEGAHGGYEQYF.

This clonotype was seen many times. This sequence joins TRBV2 and TRBJ1-4; TRBD1 agrees at 7 bases. Germline V gives CDR1 SNHLY, CDR2 FYNNEI. The CDR3 sequence is 13 residues long. V was pared by 7 bases and J by 5 bases, with 4 bases of the junction left unmatched. The CDR3 DNA reads TGTGCCAGCACCGACAGGGAGAATGAAAAACTGTTTTTT. Translating gives CASTDRENEKLFF.

This clonotype came up a few times. The V and J genes are TRBV5-1 and TRBJ1-2, with D tentatively TRBD1 (5 bases). In germline, CDR1 is SGHRS, CDR2 YFSETQ. Trimming stripped 0 bases from V and 7 bases from J, with 13 bases between. The CDR3 runs 14 residues. The DNA for the CDR3 is TGCGCCAGCAGCTTGGCGGGAAAGGGGACTGGCTACACCTTC. Translating gives CASSLAGKGTGYTF.

On this clonotype: A much larger clone lies one base from this, so it may be a read error. The chain links TRBV20-1 to TRBJ2-7; the match to TRBD2 covers 12 bases. This CDR3 spans 14 amino acids. Germline CDR1 is DFQATT and CDR2 is SNEGSKA (reference sequence). After removal of 5 bases from V and 7 bases from J, the junction contained 9 bases not matched to a gene. This CDR3 reads CSAPRLAGVREQYF. The CDR3 DNA reads TGCAGTGCTCCCCGACTAGCGGGAGTACGTGAGCAGTACTTC.

This clonotype has ten or more counts. This rearrangement joins TRBV7-2 to TRBJ2-7; 8 bases are shared with TRBD2. The J segment lost 4 bases and the V segment lost 1 base, leaving 6 bases of the junction unmatched. The CDR3 totals 15 residues. Germline-derived CDR1 and CDR2 are SGHTA and FQGNSA. CDR3 region: CASSLVVAGWYEQYF. The CDR3 DNA follows: TGTGCCAGCAGCTTAGTCGTAGCGGGGTGGTACGAGCAGTACTTC.

A note on this clonotype: A read error may explain this, as a much larger clone is one base away. This CDR3 fails to terminate in the conserved phenylalanine or tryptophan, so it likely reflects a read error. J is TRBJ1-6 and V is TRBV28; D gene uncertain. This CDR3 spans 15 amino acids. Deletions cut 1 base from V and 4 bases from J, with 8 bases between. From germline, CDR1 is MDHEN and CDR2 SYDVKM. The CDR3 nucleotides read TGTGCCAGCAGTTTATTTTTACGATATAATTCACCCCTCCACCTT. Residues: CASSLFLRYNSPLHL.

This clonotype was observed at least ten times. The genes are TRBV28 and TRBJ1-1; maybe TRBD1 (5 bases). This CDR3 contains 12 residues. The V gene lost 4 bases and the J gene lost 10 bases, with 13 bases spanning the gap. From germline, CDR1 is MDHEN and CDR2 SYDVKM. CDR3 bases: TGTGCCAGCAGTTCCCCCAGGGCACTAGCTTTCTTT. This encodes CASSSPRALAFF.

The chain employs TRBV28 and TRBJ1-1, with TRBD1 matching 7 bases. Germline V CDR1 and CDR2: MDHEN, SYDVKM. V was pared by 6 bases and J by 4 bases, with 11 bases of the junction left unmatched. The CDR3 loop spans 15 amino acids. DNA for the CDR3: TGTGCCAGCAGCTTGACAGGGATCGCGAGCACTGAAGCTTTCTTT. Amino acid sequence: CASSLTGIASTEAFF. Using reference TRBV28 and TRBJ1-1 for the parts outside the CDR3, the full variable domain is DVKVTQSSRYLVKRTGEKVFLECVQDMDHENMFWYRQDPGLGLRLIYFSYDVKMKEKGDIPEGYSVSREKKERFSLILESASTNQTSMYLCASSLTGIASTEAFFGQGTRLTVV.